The sample holds a few counts of the clone carrying this TCR beta chain. Germline V gene sequence: CDR1 SGHRS, CDR2 YFSETQ. The CDR3 has 15 amino acids. With 4 bases clipped from V and 8 bases from J, the junction kept 12 bases outside the gene matches. Per the authors' pipeline: By means of reference gene primer amplification, nucleated cell counts were estimated. The table came from immunoSEQ multiplex PCR; TCRdb's copy has only in-frame clones and leaves some out. The V and J calls and clone size come from that table; D and trimming were worked out from the DNA. The sample yields 100,000 to 150,000 clones, about 80% seen once. The data belong to a study of blood T cell repertoires in COVID-19. For the study at large: The samples span acute and convalescent COVID-19 from the United States, Italy and Spain. Sources were T cells, B-cell-depleted T cells, or PBMCs; the material itself was cDNA or gDNA.

The receptor comes from a man aged 55-75 years with acute or convalescent COVID-19. V usage is TRBV5-1 and J usage is TRBJ1-3; TRBD1 agrees at 7 bases. The sample consisted of peripheral blood. The CDR3: CASSQDRVREDTIYF. The DNA of the CDR3 is TGCGCCAGCAGCCAAGACAGGGTACGTGAAGACACCATATATTTT. Full variable domain (rest looked up from reference TRBV5-1 and TRBJ1-3): KAGVTQTPRYLIKTRGQQVTLSCSPISGHRSVSWYQQTPGQGLQFLFEYFSETQRNKGNFPGRFSGRQFSNSRSEMNVSTLELGDSALYLCASSQDRVREDTIYFGEGSWLTVV.